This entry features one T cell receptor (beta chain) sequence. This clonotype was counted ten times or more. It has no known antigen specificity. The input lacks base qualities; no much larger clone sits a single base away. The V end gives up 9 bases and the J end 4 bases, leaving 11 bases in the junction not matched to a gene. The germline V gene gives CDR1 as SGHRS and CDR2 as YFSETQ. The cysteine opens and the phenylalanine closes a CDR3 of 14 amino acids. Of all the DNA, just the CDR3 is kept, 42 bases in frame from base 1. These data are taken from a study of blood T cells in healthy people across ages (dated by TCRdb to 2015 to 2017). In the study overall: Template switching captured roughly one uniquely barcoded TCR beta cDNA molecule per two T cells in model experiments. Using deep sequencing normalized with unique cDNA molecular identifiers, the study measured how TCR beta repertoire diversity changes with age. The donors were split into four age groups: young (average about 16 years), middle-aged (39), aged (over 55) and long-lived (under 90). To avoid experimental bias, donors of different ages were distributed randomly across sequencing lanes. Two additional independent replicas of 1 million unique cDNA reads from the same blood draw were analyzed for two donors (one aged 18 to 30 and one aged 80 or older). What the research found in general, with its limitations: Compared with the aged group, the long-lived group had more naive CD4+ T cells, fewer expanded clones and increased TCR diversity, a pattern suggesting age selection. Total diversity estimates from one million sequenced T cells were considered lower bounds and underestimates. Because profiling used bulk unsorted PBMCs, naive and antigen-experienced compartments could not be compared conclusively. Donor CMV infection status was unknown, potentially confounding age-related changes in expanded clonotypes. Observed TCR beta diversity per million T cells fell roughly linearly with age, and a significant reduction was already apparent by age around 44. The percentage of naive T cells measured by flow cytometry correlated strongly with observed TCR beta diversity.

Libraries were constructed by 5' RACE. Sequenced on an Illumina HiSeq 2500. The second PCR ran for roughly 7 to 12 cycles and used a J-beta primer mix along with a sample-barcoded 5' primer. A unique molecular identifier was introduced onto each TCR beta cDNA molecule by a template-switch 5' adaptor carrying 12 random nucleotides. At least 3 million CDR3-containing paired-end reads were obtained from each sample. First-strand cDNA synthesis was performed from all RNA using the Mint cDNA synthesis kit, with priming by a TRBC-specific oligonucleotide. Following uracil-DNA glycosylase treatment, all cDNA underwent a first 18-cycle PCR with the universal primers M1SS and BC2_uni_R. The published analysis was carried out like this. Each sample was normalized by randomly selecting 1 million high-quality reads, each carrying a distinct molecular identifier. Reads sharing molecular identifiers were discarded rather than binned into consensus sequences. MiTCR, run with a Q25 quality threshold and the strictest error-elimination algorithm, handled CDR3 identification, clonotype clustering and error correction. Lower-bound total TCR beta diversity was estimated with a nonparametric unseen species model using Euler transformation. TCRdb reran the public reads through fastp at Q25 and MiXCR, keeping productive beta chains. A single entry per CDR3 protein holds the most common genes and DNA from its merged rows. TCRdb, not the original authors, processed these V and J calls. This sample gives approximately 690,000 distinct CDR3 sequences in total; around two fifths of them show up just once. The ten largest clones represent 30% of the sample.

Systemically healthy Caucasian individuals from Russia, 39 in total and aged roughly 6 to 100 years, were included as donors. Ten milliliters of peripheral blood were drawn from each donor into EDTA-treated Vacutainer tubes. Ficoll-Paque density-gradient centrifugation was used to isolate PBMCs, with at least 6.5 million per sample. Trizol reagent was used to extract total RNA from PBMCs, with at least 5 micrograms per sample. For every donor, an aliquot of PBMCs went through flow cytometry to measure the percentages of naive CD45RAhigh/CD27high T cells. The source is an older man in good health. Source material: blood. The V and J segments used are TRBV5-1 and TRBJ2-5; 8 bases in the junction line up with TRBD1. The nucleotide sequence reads TGCGCCACCACTTCCGGACAGGGACGAGAGACCCAGTACTTC. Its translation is CATTSGQGRETQYF.